The source of this TCR beta chain is a study of response to subunit inactivated influenza vaccine. Study observations and caveats: Authors suggested seasonal influenza vaccinations each recruit few new T cells.

For this clonotype: Antigen specificity is unknown.

TCRdb re-derived calls from the RT-PCR reads in MiXCR, one entry per CDR3 protein. The table lists about 240,000 distinct CDR3 sequences, 12% of them singletons. V shed 5 bases and J 6 bases; nucleotides not matched to a gene: 14. The CDR3 extends over 16 amino acids. Germline V lookup: CDR1 MNHEY, CDR2 SMNVEV (reference sequence). The TCR originated in a man between 50 and 59 years old who received an inactivated influenza vaccine. The J gene is TRBJ2-5, the V gene TRBV27, with 8 bases fitting TRBD1. The sample here was non-naive T cells sorted from PBMCs, taken roughly 2 weeks before vaccination. CDR3 bases: TGTGCCAGCAGTCCCCGGACAGGGATTCTCCTGCAGACCCAGTACTTC. As protein: CASSPRTGILLQTQYF.